This T cell receptor (beta chain) emerged from a study of shared clonotypes between healthy human individuals. The wider study: Those who served as donors were a couple of women and a few men between the ages of 18 and 49.

Study-wide results and limits: Estimated clonotype richness was generally higher in naive than memory subsets.

The CDR3 is 17 amino acids. Trimming took 3 bases from V and 0 from J, leaving 18 bases between them. The germline V gene encodes CDR1 SEHNR and CDR2 FQNEAQ (reference sequence). Sequenced by immunoSEQ multiplex PCR; TCRdb stores in-frame clones only, minus some. The sample holds under 1 million clones, 80% to 95% seen once. Concerning this clone: Its target is unknown.

CD45RO-negative, CCR7-positively selected cells formed the naive CD8 fraction, excluding terminally differentiated effector memory CD45RA+ cells. The rearrangement joins TRBV7-9 to TRBJ2-7; D remains unclear. Material for sequencing was naive CD8+ T cells sorted from blood. The clonotype was recovered from a man aged 25-40 years in good health. The DNA for the CDR3 is TGTGCCAGCAGCTTTTCTCGTGGGTTAGCCGTCTCCTACGAGCAGTACTTC. Translation: CASSFSRGLAVSYEQYF.